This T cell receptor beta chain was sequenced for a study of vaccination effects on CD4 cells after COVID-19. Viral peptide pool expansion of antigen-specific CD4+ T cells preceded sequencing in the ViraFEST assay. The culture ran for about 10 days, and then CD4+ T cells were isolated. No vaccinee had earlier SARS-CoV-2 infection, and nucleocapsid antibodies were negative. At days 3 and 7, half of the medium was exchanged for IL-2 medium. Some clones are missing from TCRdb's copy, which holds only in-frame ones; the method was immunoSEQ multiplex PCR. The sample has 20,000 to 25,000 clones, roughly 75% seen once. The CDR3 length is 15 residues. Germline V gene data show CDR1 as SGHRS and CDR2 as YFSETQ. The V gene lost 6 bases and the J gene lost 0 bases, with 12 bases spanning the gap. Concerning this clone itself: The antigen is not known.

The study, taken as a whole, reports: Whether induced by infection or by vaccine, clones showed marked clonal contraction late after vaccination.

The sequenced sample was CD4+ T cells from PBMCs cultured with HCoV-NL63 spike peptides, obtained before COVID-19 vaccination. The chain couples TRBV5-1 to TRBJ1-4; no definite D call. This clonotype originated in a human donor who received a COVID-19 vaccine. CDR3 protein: CASMRTAATNEKLFF. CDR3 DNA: TGCGCCAGCATGCGGACGGCAGCAACTAATGAAAAACTGTTTTTT. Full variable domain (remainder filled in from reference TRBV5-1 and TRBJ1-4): KAGVTQTPRYLIKTRGQQVTLSCSPISGHRSVSWYQQTPGQGLQFLFEYFSETQRNKGNFPGRFSGRQFSNSRSEMNVSTLELGDSALYLCASMRTAATNEKLFFGSGTQLSVL.